These 24 T cell receptor beta chains came from one sample sequenced in a study of blood T cell repertoires in COVID-19. TCRdb's copy holds only in-frame clones and misses some; the assay was immunoSEQ multiplex PCR. The repertoire holds fewer than 200,000 clones, with roughly nine tenths as singletons. The sample consisted of peripheral blood. The receptors come from a man aged 18 to 30 who had recovered from COVID-19.

The chain couples TRBV28 to TRBJ2-7; 9 bases line up with TRBD1. Per the germline V gene, CDR1 is MDHEN and CDR2 is SYDVKM. The ends lost 8 bases at V and 7 bases at J; junction bases unmatched: 9. This CDR3 has 13 amino acids. CDR3 nucleotides: TGTGCCAGCCAAGAATCGACAGGGGGAGAGCAGTACTTC. This translates into CASQESTGGEQYF.

V is TRBV6-2 or TRBV6-3 and J is TRBJ2-1; D might be TRBD2 (6 bases). CDR1 and CDR2 from the germline V gene are MNHEY and SVGEGT. The CDR3 runs to 15 residues. V lost 5 bases and J 0 bases, leaving 11 bases between the germline ends. CDR3 nucleotide sequence: TGTGCCAGCAGTCTTAGCGGCCGCTCCTACAATGAGCAGTTCTTC. This codes for CASSLSGRSYNEQFF.

The chain carries TRBV28 and TRBJ1-5, with D maybe TRBD1 (6 bases). The CDR3 loop spans 15 amino acids. Trimming took off 4 bases at V and 7 bases at J, with 17 bases between the two ends. Germline-derived CDR1 and CDR2 are MDHEN and SYDVKM. The chain's CDR3 is CASSSKTGIAQPQHF. The CDR3 DNA is TGTGCCAGCAGTTCGAAGACAGGTATAGCGCAGCCCCAGCATTTT.

J is TRBJ2-5 and V is TRBV10-3; 8 bases are a match to TRBD2. With V trimmed by 8 bases and J by 5 bases, 10 bases remained unmatched. The germline gives CDR1 ENHRY, CDR2 SYGVKD. CDR3 length: 14 amino acids. CDR3 protein: CAIWSGGRGETQYF. DNA of the CDR3: TGTGCCATCTGGAGCGGGGGCCGCGGGGAGACCCAGTACTTC.

This sequence joins TRBV6-2 or TRBV6-3 and TRBJ2-7; TRBD2 might be the D (6 bases). Germline CDR1 is MNHEY and CDR2 is SVGEGT. The CDR3 has 14 residues. Trimming took off 0 bases at V and 6 bases at J, with 12 bases between the two ends. Written as DNA, the CDR3 is TGTGCCAGCAGTTACTCGGGTCTCGGGGGCGAGCAGTACTTC. Its protein is CASSYSGLGGEQYF.

The rearrangement links TRBV5-8 to TRBJ2-2; 9 bases line up with TRBD1. J lost 0 bases, V lost 5 bases, and 8 bases had no gene match. Germline CDR1 and CDR2: SGHTS and YDEGEE. CDR3 length equals 17 residues. CDR3 sequence: CASRSWGQGPNTGELFF. The CDR3 nucleotides are TGTGCCAGCAGGAGTTGGGGACAGGGCCCGAACACCGGGGAGCTGTTTTTT.

The chain uses TRBV11-2 and TRBJ1-3; 11 nucleotides line up with TRBD1. Germline V gene data show CDR1 as SGHAT and CDR2 as FQNNGV. V trimming: 6 bases; J trimming: 0 bases; junction bases outside the gene matches: 10. The CDR3 loop spans 18 amino acids. The CDR3 DNA follows: TGTGCCAGCAGGGGACAGGGGGGGCAAGAAGGCTCTGGAAACACCATATATTTT. It is translated as CASRGQGGQEGSGNTIYF.

V gene TRBV15 combines with J gene TRBJ1-5; TRBD1 matches at 8 bases. The J segment lost 3 bases and the V segment lost 0 bases, leaving 1 base of the junction unmatched. Germline V gives CDR1 LNHNV, CDR2 YYDKDF (reference sequence). The length of the CDR3 is 15 residues. In DNA form, the CDR3 reads TGTGCCACCAGCAGAGAGACAGGGGCCAATCAGCCCCAGCATTTT. Protein product: CATSRETGANQPQHF.

The rearrangement links TRBV7-9 to TRBJ1-3; D is unresolved. CDR1 and CDR2 from the germline V gene are SEHNR and FQNEAQ (reference sequence). This CDR3 comprises 15 residues. Trimming shortened V by 6 bases and J by 0 bases, and 12 bases separated the two germline ends. The CDR3 loop is CASSFSARSGNTIYF. DNA of the CDR3: TGTGCCAGCAGTTTCTCAGCGCGCTCTGGAAACACCATATATTTT.

The genes are TRBV7-9 and TRBJ2-2, with D perhaps TRBD1 (6 bases). CDR3 length equals 18 residues. CDR1 is SEHNR, CDR2 FQNEAQ, per germline (reference sequence). V lost 0 bases, J lost 5 bases, and 19 bases lay in between. CDR3 in DNA: TGTGCCAGCAGCTTAGCCCGGTCGACAGGTAGATCAACCGGGGAGCTGTTTTTT. Its translation: CASSLARSTGRSTGELFF.

The V and J genes are TRBV10-3 and TRBJ2-7; 10 bases fit TRBD1. V shed 2 bases and J 5 bases; nucleotides not matched to a gene: 9. Germline CDR1 ENHRY, CDR2 SYGVKD. The CDR3 covers 16 residues. The CDR3 sequence: CAISERTGGTMDEQYF. CDR3 bases: TGTGCCATCAGTGAGAGGACAGGGGGAACTATGGACGAGCAGTACTTC.

This clone appeared a single time. The chain recombines TRBV11-2 with TRBJ2-2; 9 nucleotides agree with TRBD2. The CDR3 covers 16 residues. CDR1 is SGHAT, CDR2 FQNNGV, per germline. Losses at the gene ends were 4 bases for V and 5 bases for J; bases not matched to a gene: 8. CDR3: CASSSLAGPPTGELFF. In DNA, the CDR3 is TGTGCCAGCAGCTCCCTAGCGGGACCCCCAACCGGGGAGCTGTTTTTT.

The V call is TRBV5-1, the J call TRBJ1-6, with a weak D call TRBD1 (5 bases). Germline lookup yields CDR1 SGHRS and CDR2 YFSETQ. This CDR3 is 16 amino acids long. Trimming shortened V by 1 base and J by 1 base, and 9 bases separated the two germline ends. In DNA, the CDR3 is TGCGCCAGCAGCTTGCAGGGATTGTCCTATAATTCACCCCTCCACTTT. This codes for CASSLQGLSYNSPLHF.

CDR3 sequence reads: CASSFIAGPNTGELFF. DNA for the CDR3: TGTGCCAGCAGCTTCATAGCGGGACCGAACACCGGGGAGCTGTTTTTT. The chain combines TRBV7-3 with TRBJ2-2; 8 nucleotides match TRBD2. Per germline, CDR1 SGHTA and CDR2 FQGTGA. V gave up 3 bases and J gave up 0 bases; unmatched junction bases: 3. The CDR3 extends over 16 amino acids.

This chain connects TRBV6-6 to TRBJ2-7; no firm D call. Germline V gene sequence: CDR1 MNHNY, CDR2 SVGAGI (reference sequence). This CDR3 spans 11 amino acids. V shed 5 bases and J shed 3 bases, with 5 bases lying between them. In DNA form, the CDR3 reads TGTGCCAGCAGTCCTAGCTACGAGCAGTACTTC. This encodes CASSPSYEQYF.

This clone has more than one count but fewer than ten. The chain has TRBV10-1 and TRBJ2-1, with D maybe TRBD2 (6 bases). This CDR3 is built from 14 residues. Germline V gives CDR1 WNHNN, CDR2 SYGVQD (reference sequence). The V and J ends lost 5 bases and 14 bases respectively, with 22 bases between them. The CDR3 coding sequence is TGCGCCAGCAGTCTTCCGGGACTGCTGACAAGGGAGTTCTTC. Translating it yields CASSLPGLLTREFF.

The gene calls are TRBV2 and TRBJ2-7; D call uncertain. CDR3 size: 12 residues. Germline V lookup: CDR1 SNHLY, CDR2 FYNNEI. Trimming shortened V by 7 bases and J by 3 bases, and 10 bases separated the two germline ends. The CDR3 sequence is CASTLSLYEQYF. CDR3 DNA sequence: TGTGCCAGCACGTTAAGCCTCTACGAGCAGTACTTC.

The V gene is TRBV11-3, the J gene TRBJ2-5; a weak D match, TRBD1 (5 bases). CDR3 length equals 15 residues. The V end lost 2 bases, the J end lost 5 bases, and 15 bases lay between the germline ends. Germline V gene data show CDR1 as SGHNT and CDR2 as YENEEA. The CDR3 is CASSLSQERGETQYF. The CDR3 region has the DNA TGTGCCAGCAGCTTATCTCAGGAAAGGGGCGAGACCCAGTACTTC.

The chain couples TRBV19 to TRBJ1-1, with D possibly matching TRBD1 (6 bases). The V and J ends lost 8 bases and 0 bases respectively, with 10 bases between them. The CDR3 sequence is 13 residues long. Germline V lookup: CDR1 LNHDA, CDR2 SQIVND (reference sequence). This chain's CDR3 is CASLDRLNTEAFF. CDR3 DNA sequence: TGTGCCAGTCTAGACAGGTTGAACACTGAAGCTTTCTTT.

The rearrangement uses TRBV28 and TRBJ2-7, with D tentatively TRBD1 (6 bases). Germline-derived CDR1 and CDR2 are MDHEN and SYDVKM. The V gene lost 7 bases and the J gene lost 2 bases, with 18 bases spanning the gap. This CDR3 contains 15 residues. In DNA, the CDR3 is TGTGCCAGCAAGGGTGGTGGACAGCCACCCTACGAGCAGTACTTC. Translated: CASKGGGQPPYEQYF.

This clone was recorded only once. The chain employs TRBV19 and TRBJ1-1; D is unclear. Germline assignment: CDR1 LNHDA and CDR2 SQIVND (reference sequence). The CDR3 length is 10 residues. V lost 10 bases and J lost 6, with 9 bases in between. CDR3 sequence: CATGWAEAFF. The DNA of the CDR3 is TGTGCCACGGGGTGGGCTGAAGCTTTCTTT. Looking up the rest from reference TRBV19 and TRBJ1-1 gives the full variable domain: DGGITQSPKYLFRKEGQNVTLSCEQNLNHDAMYWYRQDPGQGLRLIYYSQIVNDFQKGDIAEGYSVSREKKESFPLTVTSAQKNPTAFYLCATGWAEAFFGQGTRLTVV.

This clone was picked up one time. The chain joins TRBV11-2 to TRBJ1-2, with 8 bases fitting TRBD1. Germline CDR1 and CDR2: SGHAT and FQNNGV. The CDR3 is made up of 17 amino acids. J lost 4 bases, V lost 1 base, and 11 bases had no gene match. CDR3 loop: CASSLAISTGGGYGYTF. The CDR3 DNA follows: TGTGCCAGCAGCTTAGCTATATCTACAGGGGGGGGCTATGGCTACACCTTC.

This clone was found once. The rearrangement joins TRBV4-3 to TRBJ2-3; 9 bases map to TRBD2. Looked up from germline, CDR1 is LGHNA and CDR2 is YSLEER. The V and J ends lost 1 base and 9 bases, in that order; junction bases with no gene match: 5. The CDR3 sequence is 14 residues long. The CDR3 loop reads CASSQVAGVITQYF. CDR3 DNA sequence: TGCGCCAGCAGCCAAGTAGCGGGAGTGATAACGCAGTATTTT.

This chain links TRBV25-1 with TRBJ2-1, with 11 bases fitting TRBD2. Germline CDR1 MGHDK, CDR2 SYGVNS. The CDR3 spans 17 residues. V trimming: 2 bases; J trimming: 4 bases; junction bases outside the gene matches: 7. DNA for the CDR3: TGTGCCAGCAGTGAAAGCCTGGGACTAGCGGAATACAATGAGCAGTTCTTC. Encoded protein: CASSESLGLAEYNEQFF.